The table lists the clone carrying this T cell receptor (beta chain) with a few counts. Its target is not known. The sample is drawn from a study of CD8 T cells in ankylosing spondylitis. TCRdb independently ran MiXCR on the 5' RACE reads; one entry per CDR3 protein. The repertoire holds 350,000 or so distinct CDR3 sequences, with about 14% as singletons. General study results and limits: There was a TCR beta motif, made of several highly homologous variants, that appeared characteristic of ankylosing spondylitis blood.

The CDR3 is 14 residues long. V dropped 11 bases and J dropped 2 bases, with 15 bases sitting between them. Germline V lookup: CDR1 MNHEY, CDR2 SVGAGI. Specimen: blood, either unsorted or a sorted T cell fraction (not recorded which). This chain connects TRBV6-5 to TRBJ2-2; possibly TRBD2 for D (5 bases). This TCR derives from a male donor with ankylosing spondylitis or in good health (not recorded which). CDR3 coding DNA: TGTGCCTCACGAGGCGGGCACAACACCGGGGAGCTGTTTTTT. Translating gives CASRGGHNTGELFF.